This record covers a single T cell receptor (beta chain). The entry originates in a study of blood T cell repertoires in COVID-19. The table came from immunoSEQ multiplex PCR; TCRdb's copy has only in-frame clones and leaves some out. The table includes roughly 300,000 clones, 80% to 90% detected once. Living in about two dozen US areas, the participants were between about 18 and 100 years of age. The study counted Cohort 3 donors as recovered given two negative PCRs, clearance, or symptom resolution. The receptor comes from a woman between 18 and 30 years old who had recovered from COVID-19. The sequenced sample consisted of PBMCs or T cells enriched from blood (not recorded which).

The CDR3 reads CASSSPGQGNTEAFF. The CDR3 coding sequence is TGTGCCAGCAGTTCACCGGGACAGGGGAACACTGAAGCTTTCTTT. J is TRBJ1-1 and V is TRBV28, with 9 bases lining up with TRBD1. CDR1 and CDR2 (germline): MDHEN, SYDVKM. V lost 4 bases to trimming and J lost 1 base; unmatched junction nucleotides: 4. The CDR3 extends over 15 amino acids.